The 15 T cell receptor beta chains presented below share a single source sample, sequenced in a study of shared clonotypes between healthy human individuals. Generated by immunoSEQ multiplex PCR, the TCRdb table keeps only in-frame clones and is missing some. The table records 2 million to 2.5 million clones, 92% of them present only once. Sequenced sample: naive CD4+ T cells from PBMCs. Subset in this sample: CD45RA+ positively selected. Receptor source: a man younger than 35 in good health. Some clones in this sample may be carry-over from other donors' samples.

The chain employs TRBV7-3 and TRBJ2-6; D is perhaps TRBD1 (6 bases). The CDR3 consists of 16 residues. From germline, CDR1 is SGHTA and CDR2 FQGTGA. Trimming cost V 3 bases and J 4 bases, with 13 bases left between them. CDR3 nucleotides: TGTGCCAGCAGCTTTAACAGGGATGCCGGGGCCAACGTCCTGACTTTC. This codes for CASSFNRDAGANVLTF.

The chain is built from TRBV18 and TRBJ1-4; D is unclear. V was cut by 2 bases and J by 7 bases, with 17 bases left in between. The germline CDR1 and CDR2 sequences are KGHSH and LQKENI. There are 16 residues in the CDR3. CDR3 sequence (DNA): TGTGCCAGCTCACCATATGACCTCCCGGGGAGTGAAAAACTGTTTTTT. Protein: CASSPYDLPGSEKLFF.

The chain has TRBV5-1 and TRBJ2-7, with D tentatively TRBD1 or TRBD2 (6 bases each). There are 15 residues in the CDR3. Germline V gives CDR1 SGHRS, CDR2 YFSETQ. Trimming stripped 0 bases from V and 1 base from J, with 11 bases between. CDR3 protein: CASSLGGARSYEQYF. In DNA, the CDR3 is TGCGCCAGCAGCTTGGGGGGGGCTCGGTCCTACGAGCAGTACTTC. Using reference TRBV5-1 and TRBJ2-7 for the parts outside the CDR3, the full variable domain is KAGVTQTPRYLIKTRGQQVTLSCSPISGHRSVSWYQQTPGQGLQFLFEYFSETQRNKGNFPGRFSGRQFSNSRSEMNVSTLELGDSALYLCASSLGGARSYEQYFGPGTRLTVT.

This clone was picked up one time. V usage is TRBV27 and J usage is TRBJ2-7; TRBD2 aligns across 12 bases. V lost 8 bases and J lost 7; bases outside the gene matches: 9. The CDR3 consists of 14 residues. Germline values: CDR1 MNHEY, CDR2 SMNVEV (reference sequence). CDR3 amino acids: CASERLAGVGEQYF. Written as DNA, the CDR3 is TGTGCCAGCGAAAGACTAGCGGGAGTGGGGGAGCAGTACTTC.

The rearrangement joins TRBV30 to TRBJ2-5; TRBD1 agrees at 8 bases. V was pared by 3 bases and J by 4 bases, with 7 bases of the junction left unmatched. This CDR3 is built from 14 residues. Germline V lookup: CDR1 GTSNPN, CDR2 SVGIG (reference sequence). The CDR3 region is CAWSTRTGRETQYF. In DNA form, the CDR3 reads TGTGCCTGGAGCACTAGGACAGGGCGAGAGACCCAGTACTTC.

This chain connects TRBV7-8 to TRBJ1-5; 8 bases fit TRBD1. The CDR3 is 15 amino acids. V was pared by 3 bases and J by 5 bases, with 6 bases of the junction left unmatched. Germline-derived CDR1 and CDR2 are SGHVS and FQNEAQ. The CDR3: CASSFDRGPYQPQHF. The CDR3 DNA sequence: TGTGCCAGCAGCTTCGACAGGGGACCCTATCAGCCCCAGCATTTT.

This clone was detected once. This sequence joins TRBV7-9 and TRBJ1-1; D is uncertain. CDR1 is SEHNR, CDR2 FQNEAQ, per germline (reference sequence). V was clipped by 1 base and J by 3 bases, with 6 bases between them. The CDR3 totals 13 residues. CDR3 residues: CASSLDVYTEAFF. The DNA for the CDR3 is TGTGCCAGCAGCTTAGACGTCTACACTGAAGCTTTCTTT.

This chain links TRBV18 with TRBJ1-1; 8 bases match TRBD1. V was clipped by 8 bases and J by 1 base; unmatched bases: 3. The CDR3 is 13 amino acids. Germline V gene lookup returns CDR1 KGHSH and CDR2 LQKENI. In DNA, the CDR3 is TGTGCCAGCAAACAGGGGGGGAACACTGAAGCTTTCTTT. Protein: CASKQGGNTEAFF.

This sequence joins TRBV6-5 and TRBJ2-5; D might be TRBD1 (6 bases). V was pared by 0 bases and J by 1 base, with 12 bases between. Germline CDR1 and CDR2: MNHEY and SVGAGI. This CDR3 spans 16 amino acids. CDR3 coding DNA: TGTGCCAGCAGTTACTCACAGGGTACCCTCCAAGAGACCCAGTACTTC. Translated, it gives CASSYSQGTLQETQYF.

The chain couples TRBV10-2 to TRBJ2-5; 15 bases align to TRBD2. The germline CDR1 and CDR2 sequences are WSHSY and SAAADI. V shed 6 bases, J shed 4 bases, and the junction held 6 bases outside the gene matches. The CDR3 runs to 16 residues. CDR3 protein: CASSPPGLAGGETQYF. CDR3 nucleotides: TGCGCCAGCAGCCCACCGGGACTAGCGGGAGGAGAGACCCAGTACTTC.

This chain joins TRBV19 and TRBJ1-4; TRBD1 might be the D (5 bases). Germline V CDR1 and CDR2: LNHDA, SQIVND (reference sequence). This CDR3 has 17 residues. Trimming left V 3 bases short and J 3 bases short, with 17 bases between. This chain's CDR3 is CASSMEGRGRSNEKLFF. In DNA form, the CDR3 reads TGTGCCAGTAGTATGGAAGGGCGGGGCCGGTCTAATGAAAAACTGTTTTTT. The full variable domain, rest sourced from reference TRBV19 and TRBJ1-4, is DGGITQSPKYLFRKEGQNVTLSCEQNLNHDAMYWYRQDPGQGLRLIYYSQIVNDFQKGDIAEGYSVSREKKESFPLTVTSAQKNPTAFYLCASSMEGRGRSNEKLFFGSGTQLSVL.

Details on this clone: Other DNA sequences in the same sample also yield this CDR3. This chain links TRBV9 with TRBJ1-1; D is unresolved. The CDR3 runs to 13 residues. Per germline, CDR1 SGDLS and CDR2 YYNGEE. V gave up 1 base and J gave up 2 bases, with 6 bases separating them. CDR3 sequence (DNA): TGTGCCAGCAGCGTATCGGTCAACACTGAAGCTTTCTTT. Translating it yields CASSVSVNTEAFF.

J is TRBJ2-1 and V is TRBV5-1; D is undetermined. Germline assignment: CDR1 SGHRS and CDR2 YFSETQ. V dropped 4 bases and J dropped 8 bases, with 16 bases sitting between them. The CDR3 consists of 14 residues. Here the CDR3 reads CASSLSVPWDEQFF. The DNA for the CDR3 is TGCGCCAGCAGCCTCTCCGTCCCGTGGGATGAGCAGTTCTTC.

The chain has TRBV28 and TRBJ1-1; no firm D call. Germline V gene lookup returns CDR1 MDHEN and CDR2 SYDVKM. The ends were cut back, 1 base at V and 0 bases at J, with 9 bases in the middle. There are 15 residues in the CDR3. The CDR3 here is CASSLLAAMNTEAFF. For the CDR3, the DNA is TGTGCCAGCAGTTTATTGGCGGCTATGAACACTGAAGCTTTCTTT.

The CDR3 DNA reads TGCGCCAGCAGCTTAAGAAGTCTGAACACTGAAGCTTTCTTT. It is translated as CASSLRSLNTEAFF. This chain links TRBV5-1 with TRBJ1-1; no reliable D call. The V end lost 2 bases, the J end lost 0 bases, and 8 bases lay between the germline ends. There are 14 residues in the CDR3. CDR1 and CDR2 (germline): SGHRS, YFSETQ.